The clone carrying this T cell receptor (beta chain) showed up just a few times. The data are from a study of cytomegalovirus exposure and HLA in healthy donors. PCR used 60 Vbeta primers and 13 Jbeta primers. The assay was immunoSEQ multiplex PCR, and TCRdb's table has in-frame clones only and misses some. The repertoire holds 120,000 or so clones, more than 9% seen once, with approximately 4.5% in the top ten. Germline CDR1 and CDR2: MNHEY and SMNVEV (reference sequence). There are 18 residues in the CDR3. V was trimmed by 5 bases and J by 0 bases, leaving 17 bases between them. The chain links TRBV27 to TRBJ2-6, with D perhaps matching TRBD1 (6 bases). The clonotype comes from a woman aged 18-29 years in good health and CMV-seropositive. Sequencing was performed on PBMCs. This CDR3 reads CASSSVSSGVSGANVLTF. CDR3 sequence (DNA): TGTGCCAGCAGTAGTGTTTCCTCAGGGGTCTCTGGGGCCAACGTCCTGACTTTC.